This T cell receptor beta chain was retrieved from a study of early T cells in non-severe SARS-CoV-2 infection. TCRdb reanalysed the 5' RACE reads using MiXCR and keeps one entry per CDR3 protein. Here the sample spans fewer than 40,000 distinct CDR3 sequences, roughly 5.7% being singletons. The CDR3 consists of 15 residues. Trimming left V 1 base short and J 7 bases short, with 13 bases between. Per the germline V gene, CDR1 is MGHDK and CDR2 is SYGVNS. The sequence came from an adult who was a healthcare worker with PCR-confirmed SARS-CoV-2 infection or an uninfected control (not recorded which). The chain uses TRBV25-1 and TRBJ2-2; D tentatively reads TRBD1 or TRBD2 (6 bases each). Sequencing was performed on whole blood. The chain's CDR3 is CASSELGGLSGELFF. The CDR3 DNA sequence: TGTGCCAGCAGTGAATTAGGGGGACTCAGCGGGGAGCTGTTTTTT.